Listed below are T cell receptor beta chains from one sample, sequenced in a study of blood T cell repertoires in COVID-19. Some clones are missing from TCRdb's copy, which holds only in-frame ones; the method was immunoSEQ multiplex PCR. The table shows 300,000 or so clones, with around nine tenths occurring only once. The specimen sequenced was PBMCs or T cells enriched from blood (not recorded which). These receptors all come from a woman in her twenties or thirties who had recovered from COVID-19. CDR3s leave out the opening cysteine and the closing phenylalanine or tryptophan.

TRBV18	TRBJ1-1	ASSPLTEAF
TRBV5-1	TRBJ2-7	ASGQGRNEQY
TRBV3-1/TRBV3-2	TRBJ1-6	ASSPRGSYNSPLH
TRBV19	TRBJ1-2	ASSPQGDGYT
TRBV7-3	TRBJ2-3	ASSLDRGRTDTQY
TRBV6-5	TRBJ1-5	ASSRGQAHQPQH
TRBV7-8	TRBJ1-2	ASSLDRGNGYT
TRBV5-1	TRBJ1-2	ASSFEGAEYGYT
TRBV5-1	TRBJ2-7	ASSLRDSGIDEQY
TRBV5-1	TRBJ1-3	ASSLAFSGNTIY
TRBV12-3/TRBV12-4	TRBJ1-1	ASKEGNTEAF
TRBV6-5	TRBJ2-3	ASRRAPGTDTQY
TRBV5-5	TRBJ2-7	ASSLDRAYEQY
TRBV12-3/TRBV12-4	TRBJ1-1	VTTGTNTEAF
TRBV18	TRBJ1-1	ASSPRLTAYMNTEAF
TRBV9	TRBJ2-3	ASSAQAAVGTDTQY
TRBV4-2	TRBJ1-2	ASSQASAYGYT
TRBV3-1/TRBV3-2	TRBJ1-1	ASSRIMNTEAF
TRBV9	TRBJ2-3	ASSPRGGLTDTQY
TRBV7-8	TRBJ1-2	ASSSGTAINYGYT
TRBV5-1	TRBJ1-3	ASSLGTGVWPGNTIY
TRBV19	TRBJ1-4	ASSAQGTANEKLF
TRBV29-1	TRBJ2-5	SARQGPGETQY
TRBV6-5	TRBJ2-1	ASEGRVSYNEQF
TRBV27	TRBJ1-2	ASSLGATGGYT
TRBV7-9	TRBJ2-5	ASSPSSRTGKKTQY
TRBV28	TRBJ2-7	ASSSRAGTHEQY
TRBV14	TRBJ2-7	ASSQDQGLHQY
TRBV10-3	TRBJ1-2	AISERAGENYGYT
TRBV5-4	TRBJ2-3	ASSLFERGTDTQY
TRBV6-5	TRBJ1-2	ASSKDTLGGYT
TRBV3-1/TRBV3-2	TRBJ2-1	ASSHGIPGSNNEQF
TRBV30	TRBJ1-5	AWSEGQGFNQPQH
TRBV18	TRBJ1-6	ASSPGDSYNSPLH
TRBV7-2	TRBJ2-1	ASSLTLASGNEQF
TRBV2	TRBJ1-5	ASRTTGTNQPQH
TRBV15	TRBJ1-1	ATSRDLFQAF
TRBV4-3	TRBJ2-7	ASSQGGGSYEQY
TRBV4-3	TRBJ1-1	ASSQSRVVSEAF
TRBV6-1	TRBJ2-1	ASSELAGGLVTKQF
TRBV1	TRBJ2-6	TSISGAQGANVLT
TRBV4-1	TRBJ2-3	ASSRTEGTTDTQY
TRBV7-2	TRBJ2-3	ASSLGRGIGDTQY
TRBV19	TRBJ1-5	ASSTDQGFNQPQH